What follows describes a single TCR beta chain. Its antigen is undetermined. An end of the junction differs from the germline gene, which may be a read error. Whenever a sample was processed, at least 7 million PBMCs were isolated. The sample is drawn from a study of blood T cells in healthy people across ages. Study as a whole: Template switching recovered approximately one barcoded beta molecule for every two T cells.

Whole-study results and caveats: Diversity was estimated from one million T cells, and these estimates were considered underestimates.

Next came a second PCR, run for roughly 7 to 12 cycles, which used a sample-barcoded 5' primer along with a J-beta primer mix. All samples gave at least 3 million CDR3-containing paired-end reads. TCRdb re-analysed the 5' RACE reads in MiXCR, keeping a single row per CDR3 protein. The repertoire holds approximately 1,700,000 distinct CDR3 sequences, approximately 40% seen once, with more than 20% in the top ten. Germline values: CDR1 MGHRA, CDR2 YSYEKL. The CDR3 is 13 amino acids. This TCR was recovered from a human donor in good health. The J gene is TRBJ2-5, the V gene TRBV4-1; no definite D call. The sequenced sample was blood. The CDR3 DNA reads TGCGCCAACAGCCAAGTTCCAGGAGAGACCCAGTACTTC. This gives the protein CANSQVPGETQYF.